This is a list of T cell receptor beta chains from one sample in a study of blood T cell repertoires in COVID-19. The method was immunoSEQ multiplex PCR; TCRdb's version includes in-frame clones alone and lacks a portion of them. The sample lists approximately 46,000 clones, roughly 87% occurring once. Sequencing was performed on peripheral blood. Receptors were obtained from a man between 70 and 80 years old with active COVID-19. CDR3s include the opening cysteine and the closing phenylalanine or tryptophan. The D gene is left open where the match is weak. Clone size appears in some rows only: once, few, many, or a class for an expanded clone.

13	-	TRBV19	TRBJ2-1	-	CASSITIYNEQFF	TGTGCCAGTAGTATAACTATCTACAATGAGCAGTTCTTC
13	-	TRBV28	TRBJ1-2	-	CASRMGGYYGYTF	TGTGCCAGCAGGATGGGGGGATACTATGGCTACACCTTC
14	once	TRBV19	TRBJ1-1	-	CASSIGGGRTEAFF	TGTGCCAGTAGTATAGGGGGGGGACGCACTGAAGCTTTCTTT
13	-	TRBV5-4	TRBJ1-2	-	CASSWDTNYGYTF	TGTGCCAGCAGCTGGGACACGAACTATGGCTACACCTTC
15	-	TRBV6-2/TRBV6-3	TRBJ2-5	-	CASSYSWTRQETQYF	TGTGCCAGCAGTTACTCGTGGACACGTCAAGAGACCCAGTACTTC
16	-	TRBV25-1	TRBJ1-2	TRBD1	CASSDPWAGGIYGYTF	TGTGCCAGCAGTGACCCCTGGGCAGGGGGAATCTATGGCTACACCTTC
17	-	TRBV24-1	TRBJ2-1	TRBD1	CATSDAIDRGLIGEQFF	TGTGCCACCAGTGATGCAATAGACAGGGGGCTTATCGGTGAGCAGTTCTTC
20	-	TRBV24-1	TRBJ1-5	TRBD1	CATSDLSPRTGGIFDQPQHF	TGTGCCACCAGTGATTTGAGCCCCCGGACAGGCGGTATATTTGATCAGCCCCAGCATTTT
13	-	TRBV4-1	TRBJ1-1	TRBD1	CASSQGDRAQAFF	TGCGCCAGCAGCCAAGGAGACAGGGCGCAAGCTTTCTTT
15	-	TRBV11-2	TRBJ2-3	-	CASSLVGGFTDTQYF	TGTGCCAGCAGCTTAGTAGGCGGGTTCACAGATACGCAGTATTTT
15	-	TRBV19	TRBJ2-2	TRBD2	CASSIVSGDTGELFF	TGTGCCAGTAGTATAGTTAGCGGGGACACCGGGGAGCTGTTTTTT
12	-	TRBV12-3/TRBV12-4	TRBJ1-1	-	CASRRGYTEAFF	TGTGCCAGCAGACGGGGATATACTGAAGCTTTCTTT
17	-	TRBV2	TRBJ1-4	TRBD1	CASSGRGGQGLGEKLFF	TGTGCCAGCAGTGGGCGGGGCGGACAGGGGCTGGGAGAAAAACTGTTTTTT
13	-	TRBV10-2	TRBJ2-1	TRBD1	CASRTGVVNEQFF	TGCGCCAGTAGGACAGGTGTTGTGAATGAGCAGTTCTTC
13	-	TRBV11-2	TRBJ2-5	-	CASSYGSQETQYF	TGTGCCAGCAGCTACGGGTCACAAGAGACCCAGTACTTC
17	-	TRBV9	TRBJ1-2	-	CASSVADLPRQNYGYTF	TGTGCCAGCAGCGTAGCCGACTTACCCAGACAGAACTATGGCTACACCTTC
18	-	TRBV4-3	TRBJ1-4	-	CASSQDHGLSPDNEKLFF	TGCGCCAGCAGCCAAGATCACGGTCTTTCCCCTGATAATGAAAAACTGTTTTTT
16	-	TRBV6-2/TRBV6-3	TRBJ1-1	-	CASSSPFRQANTEAFF	TGTGCCAGCAGTTCTCCCTTCCGACAGGCGAACACTGAAGCTTTCTTT
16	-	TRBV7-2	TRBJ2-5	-	CASSLIGGARWETQYF	TGTGCCAGCAGCTTAATAGGCGGGGCGAGGTGGGAGACCCAGTACTTC
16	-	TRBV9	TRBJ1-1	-	CASSVGGPGMNTEAFF	TGTGCCAGCAGCGTAGGGGGGCCTGGGATGAACACTGAAGCTTTCTTT
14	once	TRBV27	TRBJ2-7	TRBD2	CASSSGLARYEQYF	TGTGCCAGCAGTTCGGGACTAGCACGCTACGAGCAGTACTTC
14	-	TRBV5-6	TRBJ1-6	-	CASSFDGGNSPLHF	TGTGCCAGCAGCTTTGACGGGGGGAATTCACCCCTCCACTTT
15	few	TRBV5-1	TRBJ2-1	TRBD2	CASSSGGSSYNEQFF	TGCGCCAGCAGCTCGGGGGGGAGCTCCTACAATGAGCAGTTCTTC
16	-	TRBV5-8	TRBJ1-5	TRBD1	CASSLMTGGGNQPQHF	TGTGCCAGCAGCTTAATGACAGGGGGCGGCAATCAGCCCCAGCATTTT